This TCR beta chain was captured by sequencing in a study of T cells in Graves' hyperthyroidism and ophthalmopathy. Study results and caveats: Ophthalmopathy was predicted by the model a median of roughly 6 months ahead of onset. Blood shared most expanded thyroid clonotypes above 0.001.

Amplified regions were TCR beta CDR3 sequences from RNA transcripts. The HTBI set primed first-round TCR CDR3 RT-PCR. A single record per CDR3 protein comes from TCRdb applying MiXCR to the multiplex PCR reads. Of 300,000 to 450,000 distinct CDR3 sequences listed, roughly 15% are singletons. The CDR3 contains 13 residues. V lost 5 bases to trimming and J lost 5 bases; unmatched junction nucleotides: 3. The germline V gene encodes CDR1 GTSNPN and CDR2 SVGIG (reference sequence). Points on this clonotype: No antigen is known for it.

Hyperthyroidism in the patients, aged 18 to 65, was newly diagnosed and under 2 months in duration. Diagnoses used clinical symptoms, serum thyroxine and TRAb, thyroid ultrasound and orbital computed tomography. Sequences were obtained from blood. The J gene is TRBJ1-4, the V gene TRBV30; 9 bases fit TRBD1. This TCR was recovered from a woman between 25 and 40 years old with Graves' hyperthyroidism that later progressed to Graves' ophthalmopathy. The CDR3 DNA reads TGTGCCTGGGAGGACAGGGGCAATGAAAAACTGTTTTTT. This translates into CAWEDRGNEKLFF.